This passage covers 10 T cell receptor beta chains from one sample sequenced in a study of T cell responses to AZD1222 COVID-19 vaccine. Generated by immunoSEQ multiplex PCR, the TCRdb table keeps only in-frame clones and is missing some. The sample contains around 110,000 clones, roughly nine tenths of which appear only once. The input for sequencing was peripheral blood, taken on day 0 of AZD1222 vaccination. The source of these receptors is an adult in good health.

The chain employs TRBV6-5 and TRBJ2-7; D is possibly TRBD2 (6 bases). Germline V gene data show CDR1 as MNHEY and CDR2 as SVGAGI. V was clipped by 4 bases and J by 2 bases, with 12 bases between them. This CDR3 comprises 14 residues. In DNA, the CDR3 is TGTGCCAGCAGTTTATTGGGGGGTGCCTACGAGCAGTACTTC. Amino acid sequence: CASSLLGGAYEQYF.

In this sample, this clone turned up once. The chain joins TRBV6-5 to TRBJ2-1; weak D call: TRBD2 (6 bases). The germline V gene encodes CDR1 MNHEY and CDR2 SVGAGI. The CDR3 has 13 residues. The V and J ends lost 6 bases and 7 bases respectively, with 13 bases between them. CDR3 nucleotide sequence: TGTGCCAGCAGAGGGTTCGGGGGAAATGAGCAGTTCTTC. Encoded protein: CASRGFGGNEQFF.

The chain recombines TRBV6-5 with TRBJ1-3, with D uncertain. This CDR3 region has 13 residues. The V gene lost 8 bases and the J gene lost 0 bases, with 8 bases spanning the gap. From germline, CDR1 is MNHEY and CDR2 SVGAGI. CDR3 sequence (DNA): TGTGCCAGCTGCACGGCCTCTGGAAACACCATATATTTT. Its protein product is CASCTASGNTIYF.

The genes are TRBV5-1 and TRBJ2-5; the match to TRBD2 covers 13 bases. V lost 4 bases and J lost 3; bases outside the gene matches: 3. Germline loops: CDR1 SGHRS, CDR2 YFSETQ. The CDR3 sequence is 15 residues long. The CDR3 loop is CASSPGLAGEETQYF. In DNA form, the CDR3 reads TGCGCCAGCAGCCCCGGACTAGCGGGGGAAGAGACCCAGTACTTC.

The chain combines TRBV2 with TRBJ2-1, with 8 nucleotides matching TRBD1. This CDR3 contains 13 residues. Germline V lookup: CDR1 SNHLY, CDR2 FYNNEI. V dropped 7 bases and J dropped 7; count of bases not matched to a gene: 6. As DNA, the CDR3 is TGTGCCAGCAACCAGGGGGCTCTTAATGAGCAGTTCTTC. It is translated as CASNQGALNEQFF.

V and J are TRBV19 and TRBJ2-3, with unresolved D. This CDR3 is built from 14 residues. Trimming removed 7 bases from V and 3 bases from J, with 14 bases in between. CDR1 is LNHDA, CDR2 SQIVND, per germline (reference sequence). The CDR3 is CASKSHSGTDTQYF. The CDR3 DNA sequence: TGTGCCAGTAAGTCCCACTCTGGTACAGATACGCAGTATTTT.

J is TRBJ1-6 and V is TRBV7-3; TRBD1 matches 8 bases. The V segment lost 5 bases and the J segment 7 bases; nucleotides outside the gene matches: 10. This CDR3 has 16 amino acids. Looked up from germline, CDR1 is SGHTA and CDR2 is FQGTGA. This chain's CDR3 is CASSLHGTGNNSPLHF. Here the CDR3 DNA reads TGTGCCAGCAGCCTCCACGGGACAGGAAACAATTCACCCCTCCACTTT.

This clone turned up a few times. The chain is built from TRBV3-1 (or the pseudogene TRBV3-2) and TRBJ2-1; weak D call: TRBD2 (5 bases). In germline, CDR1 is LGHDT, CDR2 YNNKEL (reference sequence). The CDR3 has 15 residues. Trimming took 0 bases from V and 9 from J, leaving 15 bases between them. This CDR3 reads CASSQEGEGMGEQFF. The CDR3 bases are TGTGCCAGCAGCCAAGAGGGAGAAGGGATGGGTGAGCAGTTCTTC.

The J gene is TRBJ2-2, the V gene TRBV19; D is uncertain. Trimming cost V 6 bases and J 0 bases, with 14 bases left between them. Looked up from germline, CDR1 is LNHDA and CDR2 is SQIVND (reference sequence). There are 16 residues in the CDR3. This CDR3 reads CASSPRGRTNTGELFF. The DNA for the CDR3 is TGTGCCAGTAGCCCCCGCGGACGGACGAACACCGGGGAGCTGTTTTTT.

In this sample, this clone turned up once. The rearrangement links TRBV27 to TRBJ1-5; maybe TRBD1 (6 bases). This CDR3 has 17 amino acids. Per the germline V gene, CDR1 is MNHEY and CDR2 is SMNVEV (reference sequence). Trimming stripped 4 bases from V and 0 bases from J, with 16 bases between. This chain's CDR3 is CASSSSTGFYSNQPQHF. The DNA of the CDR3 is TGTGCCAGCAGTTCATCCACAGGGTTCTATAGCAATCAGCCCCAGCATTTT.